One and the same sample provided the 29 T cell receptor beta chains below, sequenced in a study of blood T cell repertoires in COVID-19. This table comes from immunoSEQ multiplex PCR, and its TCRdb copy is limited to in-frame clones, with some not included. Among about 160,000 clones, 70% to 85% were seen once, and the ten largest hold around 7%. The sample taken for sequencing was peripheral blood. The receptors originated from a woman in her thirties or forties with COVID-19, enrolled during active disease.

The V call is TRBV28, the J call TRBJ1-2; D might be TRBD1 (6 bases). Germline V lookup: CDR1 MDHEN, CDR2 SYDVKM. There are 12 residues in the CDR3. With 7 bases removed from V and 4 bases from J, the gap between germline ends came to 10 bases. DNA of the CDR3: TGTGCCAGCATGGCAGGGGCCTATGGCTACACCTTC. Its protein product is CASMAGAYGYTF.

The chain carries TRBV7-7 and TRBJ2-2, with TRBD1 as a possible D gene (7 bases). The CDR3 length is 14 residues. The germline V gene encodes CDR1 SSHAT and CDR2 FNYEAQ (reference sequence). As DNA, the CDR3 is TGTGCTAGCGGCGACAGGGTAGGGACCGGGGAGCTGTTTTTT. Protein: CASGDRVGTGELFF. Complete variable domain (other parts from reference TRBV7-7 and TRBJ2-2): GAGVSQSPRYKVTKRGQDVTLRCDPISSHATLYWYQQALGQGPEFLTYFNYEAQPDKSGLPSDRFSAERPEGSISTLTIQRTEQRDSAMYRCASGDRVGTGELFFGEGSRLTVL.

This clone showed up just a few times. This chain connects TRBV5-1 to TRBJ1-3; D is uncertain. Germline V lookup: CDR1 SGHRS, CDR2 YFSETQ. This CDR3 spans 17 amino acids. The ends were cut back, 4 bases at V and 4 bases at J, with 21 bases in the middle. The CDR3 loop reads CASSPYSRQAQGNTIYF. The CDR3 region has the DNA TGCGCCAGCAGCCCCTATTCCCGACAAGCCCAGGGAAACACCATATATTTT.

V gene TRBV27 combines with J gene TRBJ1-5; 8 bases map to TRBD1. J was trimmed by 4 bases and V by 3 bases; bases with no gene match: 11. This CDR3 has 17 residues. From germline, CDR1 is MNHEY and CDR2 SMNVEV (reference sequence). The CDR3 coding sequence is TGTGCCAGCAGTTTTGCTCCTACCGGGACAGGAAATCAGCCCCAGCATTTT. Residues: CASSFAPTGTGNQPQHF.

The chain joins TRBV27 to TRBJ1-5, with D possibly being TRBD1 (6 bases). The length of the CDR3 is 18 residues. Germline V gene lookup returns CDR1 MNHEY and CDR2 SMNVEV (reference sequence). Trimming shortened V by 3 bases and J by 0 bases, and 18 bases separated the two germline ends. CDR3 region: CASSLWGHLGYSNQPQHF. CDR3 sequence (DNA): TGTGCCAGCAGTTTGTGGGGACACCTCGGTTATAGCAATCAGCCCCAGCATTTT.

Only a few counts were recorded for this clone. The genes are TRBV19 and TRBJ1-3; TRBD1 agrees at 7 bases. V shed 6 bases and J 2 bases; nucleotides not matched to a gene: 7. CDR1 LNHDA and CDR2 SQIVND come from the germline V gene (reference sequence). The CDR3 spans 15 residues. This chain's CDR3 is CASRQDRVAGNTIYF. CDR3 bases: TGTGCCAGTAGACAAGACAGGGTGGCTGGAAACACCATATATTTT.

With regard to this clone: A read error may produce the germline difference seen at one junction end. For the CDR3, the DNA is TGTGCCAGCAGCGGAACCGGGACAACCTCAGCTTGTTTCTTC. Translating gives CASSGTGTTSACFF. The J gene is TRBJ2-7, the V gene TRBV3-1 (or the pseudogene TRBV3-2), with D tentatively TRBD1 (6 bases). Germline loops: CDR1 LGHDT, CDR2 YNNKEL (reference sequence). This CDR3 is 14 amino acids long.

The chain recombines TRBV6-6 with TRBJ1-1; 9 bases align to TRBD1. This CDR3 region has 12 residues. Per germline, CDR1 MNHNY and CDR2 SVGAGI (reference sequence). V lost 6 bases, J lost 10 bases, and 6 bases stayed unmatched. The CDR3 DNA reads as TGTGCCAGCAGACAGACAGGGGGGGGAGCTTTCTTT. Protein: CASRQTGGGAFF.

V usage is TRBV19 and J usage is TRBJ1-1; no reliable D call. This CDR3 has 13 residues. Trimming cost V 5 bases and J 6 bases, with 13 bases left between them. Germline lookup yields CDR1 LNHDA and CDR2 SQIVND (reference sequence). CDR3 nucleotide sequence: TGTGCCAGTAGTCTCCCGGGGTCGCCTGAAGCTTTCTTT. Amino acids: CASSLPGSPEAFF.

This rearrangement joins TRBV29-1 to TRBJ1-1; D unclear. The CDR3 is 11 residues long. Between the trimmed V and J ends, which lost 4 bases and 5 bases, there was a span of 8 bases. Per germline, CDR1 SQVTM and CDR2 ANQGSEA. The CDR3 protein is CSVGGGTEAFF. CDR3 DNA sequence: TGCAGCGTTGGAGGAGGAACTGAAGCTTTCTTT.

V is TRBV28 and J is TRBJ1-5; possibly TRBD1 for D (5 bases). Looked up from germline, CDR1 is MDHEN and CDR2 is SYDVKM. V lost 9 bases and J 6 bases, leaving 18 bases between the germline ends. The CDR3 totals 14 residues. This CDR3 is CASSGGGFGQPQHF. The CDR3 region has the DNA TGTGCCAGTTCGGGGGGAGGGTTTGGTCAGCCCCAGCATTTT. The whole variable domain, remainder taken from reference TRBV28 and TRBJ1-5, is DVKVTQSSRYLVKRTGEKVFLECVQDMDHENMFWYRQDPGLGLRLIYFSYDVKMKEKGDIPEGYSVSREKKERFSLILESASTNQTSMYLCASSGGGFGQPQHFGDGTRLSIL.

This chain connects TRBV20-1 to TRBJ2-3; 11 positions agree with TRBD2. Germline V gene lookup returns CDR1 DFQATT and CDR2 SNEGSKA (reference sequence). The CDR3 is made up of 15 amino acids. With V trimmed by 3 bases and J by 5 bases, 7 bases remained unmatched. CDR3 residues: CSASPGLAVRDTQYF. The CDR3, as DNA: TGCAGTGCTAGTCCGGGACTAGCGGTTCGAGATACGCAGTATTTT.

The rearrangement links TRBV11-2 to TRBJ2-5; maybe TRBD2 (7 bases). This CDR3 has 14 residues. Deletions cut 5 bases from V and 5 bases from J, with 15 bases between. Germline CDR1 is SGHAT and CDR2 is FQNNGV. The DNA for the CDR3 is TGTGCCAGCAGCCAGACGGGGGGCGGGGAGACCCAGTACTTC. Its protein is CASSQTGGGETQYF. The whole variable domain, remainder taken from reference TRBV11-2 and TRBJ2-5, is EAGVAQSPRYKIIEKRQSVAFWCNPISGHATLYWYQQILGQGPKLLIQFQNNGVVDDSQLPKDRFSAERLKGVDSTLKIQPAKLEDSAVYLCASSQTGGGETQYFGPGTRLLVL.

The chain combines TRBV18 with TRBJ2-3, with a weak D call TRBD2 (5 bases). The CDR3 has 15 amino acids. V was cut by 2 bases and J by 1 base, with 10 bases left in between. CDR1 and CDR2 from the germline V gene are KGHSH and LQKENI. CDR3 sequence reads: CASSPGLSGTDTQYF. The CDR3 DNA is TGTGCCAGCTCACCAGGGCTTAGCGGCACAGATACGCAGTATTTT. Together with reference TRBV18 and TRBJ2-3, the CDR3 gives the full variable domain: NAGVMQNPRHLVRRRGQEARLRCSPMKGHSHVYWYRQLPEEGLKFMVYLQKENIIDESGMPKERFSAEFPKEGPSILRIQQVVRGDSAAYFCASSPGLSGTDTQYFGPGTRLTVL.

The J gene is TRBJ2-7, the V gene TRBV6-1; 10 bases match TRBD2. Trimming at V came to 3 bases and at J to 1 base, leaving 3 bases not matched to a gene. This CDR3 spans 15 amino acids. Germline lookup yields CDR1 MNHNS and CDR2 SASEGT. This CDR3 reads CASSEVGLASYEQYV. The CDR3 DNA reads as TGTGCCAGCAGTGAGGTGGGACTAGCGTCCTACGAGCAGTACGTC.

The chain carries TRBV3-1 (or the pseudogene TRBV3-2) and TRBJ2-2; no reliable D call. Trimming removed 0 bases from V and 7 bases from J, with 3 bases in between. The CDR3 is 12 residues long. Germline loops: CDR1 LGHDT, CDR2 YNNKEL (reference sequence). CDR3 nucleotide sequence: TGTGCCAGCAGCCAAGACGTCGGGGAGCTGTTTTTT. Residues: CASSQDVGELFF.

The gene calls are TRBV25-1 and TRBJ1-2; TRBD1 aligns across 9 bases. The CDR3 sequence is 14 residues long. V was clipped by 3 bases and J by 8 bases; unmatched bases: 7. CDR1 and CDR2 from the germline V gene are MGHDK and SYGVNS. In DNA form, the CDR3 reads TGTGCCAGCAGTGAGGCTAGACAGGGGGGAGGCTACACCTTC. This encodes CASSEARQGGGYTF.

The V gene is TRBV28, the J gene TRBJ2-2; D unresolved. V gave up 5 bases and J gave up 6 bases, with 7 bases separating them. The germline CDR1 and CDR2 sequences are MDHEN and SYDVKM. CDR3 length: 12 residues. CDR3 nucleotides: TGTGCCAGCAGTGTGGGCTCCGGGGAGCTGTTTTTT. This encodes CASSVGSGELFF.

The J gene is TRBJ2-2, the V gene TRBV5-6; tentatively, D is TRBD1 (6 bases). V lost 0 bases and J 3 bases, leaving 12 bases between the germline ends. CDR1 and CDR2 from the germline V gene are SGHDT and YYEEEE. The CDR3 length is 16 residues. The CDR3: CASSLGMTGDTGELFF. CDR3 coding DNA: TGTGCCAGCAGCTTGGGGATGACAGGCGACACCGGGGAGCTGTTTTTT.

This clone was seen a single time. Here the CDR3 DNA reads TGTGCCAGCAGCTTGGAAGTAGCGGAAATCTACGAGCAGTACTTC. It translates to CASSLEVAEIYEQYF. The rearrangement links TRBV5-4 to TRBJ2-7, with a weak D call TRBD2 (6 bases). The CDR3 sequence is 15 residues long. V lost 0 bases and J 3 bases, leaving 13 bases between the germline ends. The V gene's germline CDR1 is SGHNT and CDR2 YYREEE (reference sequence).

This chain links TRBV3-1 (or the pseudogene TRBV3-2) with TRBJ2-1, with D possibly TRBD2 on 5 matching bases. V was shortened by 4 bases and J by 6 bases, with 10 bases between the two germline ends. This CDR3 is 13 amino acids long. Germline V lookup: CDR1 LGHDT, CDR2 YNNKEL (reference sequence). In DNA form, the CDR3 reads TGTGCCAGCAGCCCCGGGGTGGGCAATGAGCAGTTCTTC. As protein: CASSPGVGNEQFF.

The CDR3 coding sequence is TGTGCCAGCAACAGGGGGAACACTGAAGCTTTCTTT. Translating gives CASNRGNTEAFF. The chain recombines TRBV6-5 with TRBJ1-1; TRBD1 agrees at 7 bases. Germline V gene lookup returns CDR1 MNHEY and CDR2 SVGAGI. V lost 7 bases and J lost 1; bases outside the gene matches: 0. CDR3 length equals 12 residues.

The chain couples TRBV6-5 to TRBJ2-7; D perhaps matches TRBD1 (5 bases). With 6 bases removed from V and 3 bases from J, the gap between germline ends came to 15 bases. Germline loops: CDR1 MNHEY, CDR2 SVGAGI. The CDR3 is made up of 14 amino acids. The CDR3 DNA reads TGTGCCAGCAGACCACAGGCTACCTTCTACGAGCAGTACTTC. The encoded protein is CASRPQATFYEQYF.

The chain's CDR3 is CSAWRGAAYDTQYF. The CDR3 region has the DNA TGCAGCGCCTGGCGGGGGGCAGCATACGATACGCAGTATTTT. The genes are TRBV29-1 and TRBJ2-3; 8 bases map to TRBD2. In germline, CDR1 is SQVTM, CDR2 ANQGSEA. The CDR3 contains 14 residues. V was pared by 7 bases and J by 6 bases, with 12 bases of the junction left unmatched.

V gene TRBV24-1 combines with J gene TRBJ2-7; D may be TRBD2 (5 bases). This CDR3 has 12 residues. CDR1 is KGHDR and CDR2 is SFDVKD in the germline V gene. Trimming shortened V by 5 bases and J by 3 bases, and 7 bases separated the two germline ends. The CDR3 sequence is CATSAGSYEQYF. CDR3 DNA: TGTGCCACCAGTGCTGGGAGCTACGAGCAGTACTTC.

As concerns this clone: The CDR3 end shows no conserved phenylalanine or tryptophan, and so a read error is likely. Because the CDR3's place on the DNA is in doubt, the DNA is left out and the CDR3 is given as listed by TCRdb. The chain joins TRBV6-1 to TRBJ2-7; the table's TRBD1 call for D was not verified on the DNA. The CDR3 length equals 9 residues, ends included. Germline V lookup: CDR1 MNHNS, CDR2 SASEGT. The CDR3 protein is CASSTGQFG.

A single count supports this clone. The chain carries TRBV12-3 or TRBV12-4 and TRBJ2-1; 9 nucleotides align to TRBD2. The CDR3 length is 13 residues. J gave up 12 bases and V 9 bases, and 12 bases lay outside the gene matches. The CDR3 nucleotides are TGTGCCAGTTCAATGGGGAGCGGGAGGACGCAGTTCTTC. Translated, it gives CASSMGSGRTQFF.

The V call is TRBV7-2, the J call TRBJ1-1; no firm D call. Trimming cost V 2 bases and J 3 bases, with 16 bases left between them. CDR3 length: 16 residues. CDR1 is SGHTA and CDR2 is FQGNSA in the germline V gene. The CDR3 DNA is TGTGCCAGCAGCTTAACTTCGACTCAAGTATACACTGAAGCTTTCTTT. Its protein product is CASSLTSTQVYTEAFF. The full variable domain, rest sourced from reference TRBV7-2 and TRBJ1-1, is GAGVSQSPSNKVTEKGKDVELRCDPISGHTALYWYRQSLGQGLEFLIYFQGNSAPDKSGLPSDRFSAERTGGSVSTLTIQRTQQEDSAVYLCASSLTSTQVYTEAFFGQGTRLTVV.

This chain connects TRBV29-1 to TRBJ1-2; 9 nucleotides match TRBD1. V was clipped by 6 bases and J by 4 bases; unmatched bases: 3. The CDR3 contains 12 residues. Germline V gene sequence: CDR1 SQVTM, CDR2 ANQGSEA. CDR3 amino acids: CSVQGAGYGYTF. The CDR3 DNA follows: TGCAGCGTACAGGGGGCGGGCTATGGCTACACCTTC.